This paragraph reports one TCR beta chain. Germline lookup yields CDR1 MDHEN and CDR2 SYDVKM. V dropped 7 bases and J dropped 4 bases, with 13 bases sitting between them. CDR3 length: 13 amino acids. Per the study methods: Estimated nucleated cell counts came from reference gene primer amplification. This table comes from immunoSEQ multiplex PCR, and its TCRdb copy is limited to in-frame clones, with some not included. V, J and clone size derive from that table, while D and trimming were established from the DNA sequence. The table lists about 120,000 clones, around three quarters of them singletons. The data were taken from a study of blood T cell repertoires in COVID-19. Turning to the study itself: There were acute and convalescent COVID-19 samples, and they came from the United States, Italy and Spain. In each case, the material was cDNA or gDNA derived from T cells, B-cell-depleted T cells, or PBMCs.

Sequencing was performed on peripheral blood. The rearrangement links TRBV28 to TRBJ1-2, with D perhaps matching TRBD1 (6 bases). The source is a woman aged 55 to 70 with acute or convalescent COVID-19. The CDR3 loop reads CASTFSTGYGYTF. CDR3 DNA sequence: TGTGCCAGCACCTTCTCGACAGGCTATGGCTACACCTTC.